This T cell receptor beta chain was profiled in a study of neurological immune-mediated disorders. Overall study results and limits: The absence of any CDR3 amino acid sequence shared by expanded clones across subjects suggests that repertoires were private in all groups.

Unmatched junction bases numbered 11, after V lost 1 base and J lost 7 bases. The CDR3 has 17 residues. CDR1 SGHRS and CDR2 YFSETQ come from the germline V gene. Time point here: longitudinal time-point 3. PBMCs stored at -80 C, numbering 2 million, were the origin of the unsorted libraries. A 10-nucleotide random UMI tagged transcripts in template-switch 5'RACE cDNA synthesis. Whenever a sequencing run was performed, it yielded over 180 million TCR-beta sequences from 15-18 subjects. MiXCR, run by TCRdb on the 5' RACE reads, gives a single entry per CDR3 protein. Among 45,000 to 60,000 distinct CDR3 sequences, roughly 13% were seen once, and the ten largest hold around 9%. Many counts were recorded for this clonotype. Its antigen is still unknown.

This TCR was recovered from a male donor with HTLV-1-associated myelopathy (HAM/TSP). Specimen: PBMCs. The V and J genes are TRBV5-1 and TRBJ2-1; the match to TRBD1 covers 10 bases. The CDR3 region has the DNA TGCGCCAGCAGCTTGACTCTCGACAGGGGGCGCCGGAATGAGCAGTTCTTC. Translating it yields CASSLTLDRGRRNEQFF.